Following are 18 T cell receptor beta chains from one sample sequenced in a study of immune evolution from preneoplasia to lung adenocarcinoma. Measured with immunoSEQ multiplex PCR; TCRdb has only the in-frame clones, and not every one. Of about 4,900 clones listed, 70% to 80% are singletons. The sample taken for sequencing was FFPE minimally invasive lung adenocarcinoma tissue. The receptors originated from a person aged 60-80 years with lung adenocarcinoma.

V usage is TRBV5-1 and J usage is TRBJ2-1; D remains ambiguous. In germline, CDR1 is SGHRS, CDR2 YFSETQ. Between the trimmed V and J ends, which lost 0 bases and 7 bases, there was a span of 11 bases. The CDR3 spans 14 residues. In nucleotides, the CDR3 is TGCGCCAGCAGCTTGGATCGGCAGCTAAATGAGCAGTTCTTC. Translation gives CASSLDRQLNEQFF.

This rearrangement joins TRBV2 to TRBJ1-5; TRBD1 matches at 9 bases. The junction had 10 bases not matched to a gene; V was cut back by 10 bases and J by 3 bases. Germline V CDR1 and CDR2: SNHLY, FYNNEI. The CDR3 is made up of 15 amino acids. CDR3 sequence (DNA): TGTGCCACCAGGGTCGGGACAGGGTTCAATCAGCCCCAGCATTTT. Translation: CATRVGTGFNQPQHF.

V gene TRBV25-1 combines with J gene TRBJ2-7; no clear D gene. V was shortened by 5 bases and J by 3 bases, with 11 bases between the two germline ends. The CDR3 consists of 13 residues. Germline lookup yields CDR1 MGHDK and CDR2 SYGVNS. The CDR3 spells CASSLKGNYEQYF. As DNA, the CDR3 is TGTGCCAGCAGTCTCAAGGGAAACTACGAGCAGTACTTC.

This rearrangement joins TRBV30 to TRBJ2-5; D gene uncertain. The CDR3 is made up of 17 amino acids. Germline CDR1 GTSNPN, CDR2 SVGIG (reference sequence). The germline V and J ends were trimmed by 0 bases and 5 bases, with 22 bases remaining between them. In DNA, the CDR3 is TGTGCCTGGAGTGTGCTCGACCCCCGCGTTGTCTTGGAGACCCAGTACTTC. Encoded protein: CAWSVLDPRVVLETQYF.

The chain combines TRBV7-9 with TRBJ2-7; D ambiguous. Germline V CDR1 and CDR2: SEHNR, FQNEAQ (reference sequence). The CDR3 is 13 residues long. The V end was cut by 3 bases, the J end by 2 bases, with 8 bases between. The CDR3 DNA is TGTGCCAGCAGCTTTGTGGGCACCTACGAGCAGTACTTC. It encodes CASSFVGTYEQYF.

The chain couples TRBV5-1 to TRBJ2-1; D assignment may be TRBD1 or TRBD2 (6 bases each). Per germline, CDR1 SGHRS and CDR2 YFSETQ. V dropped 4 bases and J dropped 4 bases, with 18 bases sitting between them. This CDR3 has 16 amino acids. CDR3 in amino acids: CASSPAGGGIYNEQFF. Written as DNA, the CDR3 is TGCGCCAGCAGCCCCGCCGGAGGGGGGATATACAATGAGCAGTTCTTC.

This clone was recorded once. This chain links TRBV10-3 with TRBJ1-1; the match to TRBD1 covers 9 bases. Germline CDR1 reads ENHRY; CDR2 reads SYGVKD. J lost 4 bases, V lost 3 bases, and 3 bases had no gene match. The CDR3 extends over 14 amino acids. CDR3 region: CAISDKTGGTEAFF. CDR3 DNA: TGTGCCATCAGTGACAAGACAGGGGGCACTGAAGCTTTCTTT.

The CDR3 protein is CAWRGGSGSGELFF. The CDR3, as DNA: TGTGCCTGGAGGGGGGGTAGCGGGTCCGGGGAGCTGTTTTTT. J is TRBJ2-2 and V is TRBV30; 7 bases line up with TRBD2. Germline V gene sequence: CDR1 GTSNPN, CDR2 SVGIG (reference sequence). V lost 3 bases and J lost 6; bases outside the gene matches: 7. The CDR3 loop spans 14 amino acids.

The chain is built from TRBV29-1 and TRBJ1-1; no firm D call. CDR3 length equals 11 residues. The germline gives CDR1 SQVTM, CDR2 ANQGSEA. V was cut by 8 bases and J by 1 base, with 8 bases left in between. CDR3: CSHSENTEAFF. CDR3 nucleotide sequence: TGCAGCCATTCAGAGAACACTGAAGCTTTCTTT.

The chain joins TRBV25-1 to TRBJ2-5, with D possibly matching TRBD1 (6 bases). Germline assignment: CDR1 MGHDK and CDR2 SYGVNS. The CDR3 runs to 15 residues. The V gene lost 3 bases and the J gene lost 1 base, with 12 bases spanning the gap. The DNA of the CDR3 is TGTGCCAGCAGTGACAGGGGCTCCTTCCAAGAGACCCAGTACTTC. It yields the protein CASSDRGSFQETQYF.

The J gene is TRBJ1-3, the V gene TRBV19, with D hard to call. Germline loops: CDR1 LNHDA, CDR2 SQIVND (reference sequence). The CDR3 spans 15 residues. The V end was cut by 8 bases, the J end by 4 bases, with 18 bases between. In nucleotides, the CDR3 is TGTGCCAGTGGTCCGGCAGCAAACAAAGGAAACACCATATATTTT. Translating it yields CASGPAANKGNTIYF.

CDR3 amino acids: CASRPAGSAGELFF. The CDR3 DNA reads TGTGCCAGCAGACCAGCGGGAAGTGCCGGGGAGCTGTTTTTT. The chain recombines TRBV28 with TRBJ2-2; 7 bases line up with TRBD2. CDR3 size: 14 residues. Per germline, CDR1 MDHEN and CDR2 SYDVKM. The V gene end was trimmed by 6 bases and the J gene end by 6 bases; junction bases not matched to a gene: 7. Drawing the rest from reference TRBV28 and TRBJ2-2, the complete variable domain is DVKVTQSSRYLVKRTGEKVFLECVQDMDHENMFWYRQDPGLGLRLIYFSYDVKMKEKGDIPEGYSVSREKKERFSLILESASTNQTSMYLCASRPAGSAGELFFGEGSRLTVL.

This chain joins TRBV4-2 and TRBJ2-5; perhaps D is TRBD1 or TRBD2 (5 bases each). Germline V gene lookup returns CDR1 LGHNA and CDR2 YNFKEQ. Between the trimmed V and J ends, which lost 0 bases and 6 bases, there was a span of 17 bases. The CDR3 is made up of 16 amino acids. The CDR3, as DNA: TGTGCCAGCAGCCAAGAAATCGGGGCTGCGGCGAAGACCCAGTACTTC. Encoded protein: CASSQEIGAAAKTQYF.

The V gene is TRBV4-3, the J gene TRBJ2-5; TRBD2 might be the D (6 bases). Germline V gene sequence: CDR1 LGHNA, CDR2 YSLEER. V lost 0 bases and J lost 5, with 7 bases in between. This CDR3 is built from 13 residues. CDR3: CASSQDGGETQYF. CDR3 sequence (DNA): TGCGCCAGCAGCCAAGATGGGGGGGAGACCCAGTACTTC.

The chain recombines TRBV4-2 with TRBJ2-7; 11 nucleotides agree with TRBD2. Losses at the gene ends were 0 bases for V and 6 bases for J; bases not matched to a gene: 13. Germline loops: CDR1 LGHNA, CDR2 YNFKEQ. The CDR3 loop spans 18 amino acids. CDR3 in amino acids: CASSQDRLAGGFSLEQYF. The CDR3 nucleotides are TGTGCCAGCAGCCAAGATCGGTTAGCGGGAGGGTTCAGTCTCGAGCAGTACTTC.

This sequence joins TRBV7-9 and TRBJ2-7, with 15 positions matching TRBD2. The CDR3 covers 17 residues. Germline CDR1 is SEHNR and CDR2 is FQNEAQ (reference sequence). After removal of 3 bases from V and 4 bases from J, the junction contained 7 bases not matched to a gene. In DNA form, the CDR3 reads TGTGCCAGCAGCTTTTTTCGGACTAGCGGGAGGGAATACGAGCAGTACTTC. Amino acid sequence: CASSFFRTSGREYEQYF.

The genes are TRBV30 and TRBJ2-2, with 8 bases identical to TRBD2. V dropped 5 bases and J dropped 7; count of bases not matched to a gene: 15. Germline values: CDR1 GTSNPN, CDR2 SVGIG (reference sequence). The length of the CDR3 is 16 residues. CDR3 in DNA: TGTGCCTGGTCTTTAGCGGGACTCCCAGGAGGCGGGGAGCTGTTTTTT. Translating it yields CAWSLAGLPGGGELFF.

The V gene is TRBV2, the J gene TRBJ2-5, with TRBD2 matching 9 bases. Germline CDR1 SNHLY, CDR2 FYNNEI. This CDR3 has 15 amino acids. Trimming at V came to 8 bases and at J to 3 bases, leaving 10 bases not matched to a gene. CDR3 region: CASSKASGIEETQYF. For the CDR3, the DNA is TGTGCCAGCTCCAAGGCTAGCGGGATTGAAGAGACCCAGTACTTC.